This T cell receptor (beta chain) derives from a study of cytotoxic CD8 clonotypes in ibrutinib-treated CLL. Study findings and constraints: With treatment, public clonotypes, which were uncommon, either contracted or remained stable.

This CDR3 is built from 13 residues. Trimming stripped 5 bases from V and 3 bases from J, with 5 bases between. Germline CDR1 and CDR2: MNHEY and SMNVEV (reference sequence). This table comes from immunoSEQ multiplex PCR, and its TCRdb copy is limited to in-frame clones, with some not included. The sample lists more than 30,000 clones, 69% occurring once. This clone appeared a few times. The antigen is not known. The starting material was PBMCs, obtained before ibrutinib treatment. The chain uses TRBV27 and TRBJ1-6; D gene uncertain. The source of this sequence is a human donor with chronic lymphocytic leukemia. The CDR3 DNA reads as TGTGCCAGCAGTGCAAACTATAATTCACCCCTCCACTTT. Translating gives CASSANYNSPLHF.